A selection of T cell receptor beta chains follows, all from one sample in a study of blood T cell repertoires in COVID-19. Data came from immunoSEQ multiplex PCR; TCRdb stores just in-frame clones and leaves some out. The table records around 310,000 clones, 90% of them present only once. Sequenced sample: peripheral blood. The source of these receptors is a woman aged 30 to 39 with COVID-19, enrolled during active disease. The conserved cysteine and the conserved F or W are not part of the CDR3 here.

TRBJ2-2 | TRBV11-2 | ASTRFGTGPGELF
TRBJ2-5 | TRBV15 | ATSRDTGETQY
TRBJ1-2 | TRBV7-2 | ASSTQTTGGSGYT
TRBJ2-5 | TRBV7-8 | ASNPEGSQETQY
TRBJ1-6 | TRBV27 | ASSPGDRGNSPLH
TRBJ2-7 | TRBV7-2 | ASSLPYSYEQY
TRBJ2-5 | TRBV5-6 | ASSKDSPVGATQY
TRBJ2-3 | TRBV10-2 | ASSAGGPMYTTDTQY
TRBJ2-7 | TRBV28 | ASSPPGLAGYEQY
TRBJ1-1 | TRBV5-1 | ASSPGQGRTDTEAF
TRBJ2-3 | TRBV2 | ASTRRRGPPPRADTQY
TRBJ2-7 | TRBV7-8 | ASSLGTSGGLSSYEQY
TRBJ1-2 | TRBV7-2 | ASSLATNYGYT
TRBJ2-2 | TRBV2 | ASRFNTGELF
TRBJ2-5 | TRBV25-1 | ASSDAGTKYQETQY
TRBJ2-1 | TRBV5-4 | ASSFTSVTYNEQF
TRBJ1-2 | TRBV5-1 | ASSLGSGYGYT
TRBJ1-1 | TRBV5-1 | ASRDNRGNTEAF
TRBJ2-7 | TRBV30 | AWSVKYEQY
TRBJ1-1 | TRBV9 | ASSVVVLDRGLKNTEAF
TRBJ1-5 | TRBV4-1 | ASSPVSGKQPQH
TRBJ2-7 | TRBV9 | ASSVDVAESYEQY
TRBJ1-6 | TRBV30 | AWSRPAFGASNSPLH
TRBJ1-2 | TRBV5-1 | ASSLAGSENYGYT
TRBJ1-5 | TRBV6-4 | ASREQGYSNQPQH
TRBJ2-1 | TRBV7-9 | ASSLAVASGSQGEQF
TRBJ2-2 | TRBV7-2 | ASSLAPGTGELF
TRBJ2-2 | TRBV10-2 | ASSERSRSNTGELF